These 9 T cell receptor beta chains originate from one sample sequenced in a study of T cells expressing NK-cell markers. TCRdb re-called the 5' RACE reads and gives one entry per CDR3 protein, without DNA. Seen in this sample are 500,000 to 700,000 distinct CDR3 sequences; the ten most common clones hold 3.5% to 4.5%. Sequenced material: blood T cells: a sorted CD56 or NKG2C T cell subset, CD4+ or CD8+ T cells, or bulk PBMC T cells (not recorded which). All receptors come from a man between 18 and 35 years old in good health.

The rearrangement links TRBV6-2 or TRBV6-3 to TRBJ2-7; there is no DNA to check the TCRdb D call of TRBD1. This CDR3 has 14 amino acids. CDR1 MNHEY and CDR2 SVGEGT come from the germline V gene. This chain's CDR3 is CASTLPGALYEQYF.

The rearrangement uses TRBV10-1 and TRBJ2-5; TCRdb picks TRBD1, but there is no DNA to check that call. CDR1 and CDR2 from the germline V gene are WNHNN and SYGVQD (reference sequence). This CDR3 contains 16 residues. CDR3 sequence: CASSEGLGRTRGTQYF.

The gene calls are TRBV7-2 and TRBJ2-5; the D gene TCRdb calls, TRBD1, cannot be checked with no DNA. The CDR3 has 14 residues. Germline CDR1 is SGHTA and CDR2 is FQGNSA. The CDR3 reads CASSLEYTPGTQYF.

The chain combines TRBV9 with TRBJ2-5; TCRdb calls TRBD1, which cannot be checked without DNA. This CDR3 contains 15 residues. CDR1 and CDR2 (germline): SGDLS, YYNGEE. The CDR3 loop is CASSVWTGGGETQYF.

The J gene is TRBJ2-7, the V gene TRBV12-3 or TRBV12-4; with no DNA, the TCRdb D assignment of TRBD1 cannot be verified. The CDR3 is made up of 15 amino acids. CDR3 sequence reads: CASSSGTGWTYEQYF.

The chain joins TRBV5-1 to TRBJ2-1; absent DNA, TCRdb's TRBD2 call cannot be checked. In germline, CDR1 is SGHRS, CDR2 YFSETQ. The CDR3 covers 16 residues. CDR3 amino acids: CASSPVTSGSVNEQFF.

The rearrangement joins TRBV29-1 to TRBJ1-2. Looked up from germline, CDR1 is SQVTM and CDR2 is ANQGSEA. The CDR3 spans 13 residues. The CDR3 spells CSVEERYNYGYTF.

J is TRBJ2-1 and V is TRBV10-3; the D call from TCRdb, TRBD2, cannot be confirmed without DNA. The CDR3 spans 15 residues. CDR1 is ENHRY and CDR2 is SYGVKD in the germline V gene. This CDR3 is CAISESGGISDEQFF.

CDR3 loop: CASSGTGRGYTF. The rearrangement joins TRBV7-9 to TRBJ1-2; TCRdb's D call of TRBD1 is untestable without DNA. Germline loops: CDR1 SEHNR, CDR2 FQNEAQ (reference sequence). The CDR3 covers 12 residues.